A selection of T cell receptor beta chains follows, all from one sample in a study of response to subunit inactivated influenza vaccine. In TCRdb, the RT-PCR reads were re-called with MiXCR into one record per CDR3 protein. The sample contains 600,000 to 850,000 distinct CDR3 sequences, 12% to 15% of which appear only once. The sequenced sample was PBMCs from blood, obtained 14 to 15 days before vaccination. The origin of the receptors is a man in his forties or fifties who received an inactivated influenza vaccine. The CDR3 runs from the conserved cysteine through the conserved F or W. The D gene is left open where the match is weak. Clone size is stated in some rows and not others, as once, few, many or a class when expanded.

CDR3 protein	CDR3 DNA	clone size	V gene	J gene	D gene
CASSVVWGSLAEQYF	TGTGCCAGCAGCGTAGTCTGGGGAAGTCTCGCCGAGCAGTACTTC	NA	TRBV9	TRBJ2-7	NA
CSVEGLAGVVQETQYF	TGCAGCGTTGAGGGACTAGCGGGGGTCGTACAAGAGACCCAGTACTTC	NA	TRBV29-1	TRBJ2-5	TRBD2
CASWLAGVETQYF	TGTGCCAGCTGGCTAGCGGGGGTGGAGACCCAGTACTTC	NA	TRBV3-1	TRBJ2-5	TRBD2
CASSWGRGNTEAFF	TGTGCCAGCAGTTGGGGCAGGGGGAACACTGAAGCTTTCTTT	NA	TRBV12-3/TRBV12-4	TRBJ1-1	NA
CASSLVQGGNEQYF	TGTGCCAGCAGCTTGGTGCAGGGAGGAAACGAGCAGTACTTC	many	TRBV5-6	TRBJ2-7	NA
CASSSQFRLSGANVLTF	TGTGCCAGCAGCTCTCAATTTAGACTATCAGGGGCCAACGTCCTGACTTTC	NA	TRBV7-2	TRBJ2-6	NA
CASSEPGTGYSYEQYF	TGTGCCAGCAGTGAACCCGGGACAGGGTACTCCTACGAGCAGTACTTC	many	TRBV2	TRBJ2-7	TRBD1
CASRQGPNTGELFF	TGCGCCAGCAGGCAGGGCCCCAACACCGGGGAGCTGTTTTTT	many	TRBV5-1	TRBJ2-2	NA
CASSQGGGRYGYTF	TGTGCCAGCAGCCAAGGCGGGGGGAGATATGGCTACACCTTC	NA	TRBV3-1	TRBJ1-2	NA
CASSYSRTYYTF	TGTGCCAGCAGTTACTCCCGGACTTACTACACCTTC	NA	TRBV6-2/TRBV6-3	TRBJ1-2	NA
CAIRRLGTGIDEQYF	TGTGCCATCAGACGACTGGGGACAGGCATCGACGAGCAGTACTTC	NA	TRBV10-3	TRBJ2-7	TRBD1
CASSERRTESYKNIQYF	TGTGCCAGCAGCGAAAGGCGGACGGAAAGCTATAAAAACATTCAGTACTTC	NA	TRBV5-6	TRBJ2-4	NA
CASSLFWQGVYEQYF	TGTGCCAGCAGCTTATTCTGGCAGGGGGTGTACGAGCAGTACTTC	NA	TRBV7-2	TRBJ2-7	TRBD1
CASSLLGGSLTNEKLFF	TGTGCCAGCAGCTTATTGGGAGGGTCCCTAACTAATGAAAAACTGTTTTTT	NA	TRBV7-6	TRBJ1-4	NA
CSARDPGQKYTTQYF	TGCAGTGCTAGAGACCCGGGACAGAAATATACTACCCAGTACTTC	few	TRBV20-1	TRBJ2-7	TRBD1
CASTPGQGGARQYF	TGTGCCAGCACCCCGGGACAGGGGGGGGCTCGGCAGTACTTC	few	TRBV7-2	TRBJ2-7	TRBD1
CASSQSLAGLDTQYF	TGTGCCAGCAGCCAAAGTCTAGCGGGGCTGGATACGCAGTATTTT	NA	TRBV14	TRBJ2-3	TRBD2
CASSVYRAPDGYTF	TGTGCCAGCAGTGTATACAGGGCCCCGGATGGCTACACCTTC	many	TRBV28	TRBJ1-2	NA
CASTLSRGEEGTEAFF	TGTGCCAGCACCCTTTCGCGGGGAGAGGAGGGGACTGAAGCTTTCTTT	NA	TRBV28	TRBJ1-1	NA
CASSLAGAEQFF	TGTGCCAGCAGCCTAGCGGGAGCCGAGCAGTTCTTC	few	TRBV28	TRBJ2-1	TRBD2
CASSPGTSSYNEQFF	TGTGCCAGCAGTCCGGGGACTAGCTCCTACAATGAGCAGTTCTTC	many	TRBV6-1	TRBJ2-1	TRBD2
CASSHRVTYEQYF	TGTGCCAGCAGCCATAGGGTGACCTACGAGCAGTACTTC	NA	TRBV14	TRBJ2-7	NA
CASSLDRLDTQYF	TGTGCCAGCAGCTTAGACAGATTAGATACGCAGTATTTT	NA	TRBV7-6	TRBJ2-3	NA
CASSWDRGEGKQYF	TGTGCCAGCAGCTGGGACAGGGGCGAGGGTAAGCAGTACTTC	NA	TRBV5-6	TRBJ2-7	TRBD1
CASSRMGQETQYF	TGTGCCAGCAGCCGGATGGGGCAAGAGACCCAGTACTTC	NA	TRBV7-8	TRBJ2-5	NA
CSARARVQTYNEQFF	TGCAGTGCTAGAGCCCGGGTACAGACCTACAATGAGCAGTTCTTC	few	TRBV20-1	TRBJ2-1	NA
CASSPRTGINGELFF	TGCGCCAGCAGCCCCCGAACAGGGATAAACGGGGAGCTGTTTTTT	NA	TRBV5-1	TRBJ2-2	NA
CASSKKQGKQNIQYF	TGTGCCAGCAGCAAGAAACAGGGAAAACAAAACATTCAGTACTTC	NA	TRBV7-9	TRBJ2-4	NA
CASSIGGIYQPQHF	TGTGCCAGCTCAATTGGGGGGATCTATCAGCCCCAGCATTTT	few	TRBV18	TRBJ1-5	NA
CSVGGSGASNYGYTF	TGCAGCGTTGGGGGGTCAGGGGCCTCTAACTATGGCTACACCTTC	NA	TRBV29-1	TRBJ1-2	NA
CASINLAGGSGNEQFF	TGTGCCAGCATCAATTTAGCGGGAGGTTCGGGCAATGAGCAGTTCTTC	NA	TRBV7-9	TRBJ2-1	TRBD2
CASSISHVPGGYEQYF	TGTGCCAGTAGTATATCCCACGTTCCCGGTGGCTACGAGCAGTACTTC	few	TRBV19	TRBJ2-7	NA